The clone carrying this TCR beta chain was counted ten times or more. The data belong to a study of regulatory T cells in long-lasting Graves disease. Arm-PCR of CDR3 regions with iRepertoire HTBI primers generated TCR beta libraries. TCRdb re-called the multiplex PCR reads through MiXCR, storing one row per CDR3 protein. The sample lists about 470,000 distinct CDR3 sequences, around 21% occurring once. CDR3 length: 14 residues. The V gene end was trimmed by 6 bases and the J gene end by 4 bases; junction bases not matched to a gene: 8. Time point described: persistent/refractory GD, antithyroid drugs over 5 years with positive TRAb. The TCR library was prepared using RNA isolated from PBMCs.

The input for sequencing was peripheral blood mononuclear cells (PBMCs), taken when the disease was refractory, from a patient treated with antithyroid drugs. This sequence originates from a female donor with Graves disease. The chain combines TRBV12-3 or TRBV12-4 with TRBJ1-1; 7 bases match TRBD1. CDR3 residues: CASSTTGFGTEAFF. The CDR3 DNA is TGTGCCAGCAGCACGACAGGGTTCGGCACTGAAGCTTTCTTT.